This T cell receptor beta chain was sequenced for a study of T cell responses to AZD1222 COVID-19 vaccine (dated by TCRdb to the early 2020s). Background for the entire study: AZD1222 recipients whose second dose came at about 4 weeks and those whose second dose came at about 12 weeks were combined into one group, since spike-specific TCR depth and breadth did not differ between the two schedules. Enrollment into the trials was organized by age into subgroups of 18-55, 56-69 and 70-plus years, and those subgroups contained 148, 28 and 57 TCR-sequenced participants, respectively. A total of approximately 240 trial participants underwent TCR sequencing, of whom nearly 210 had received two doses of AZD1222 and 26 had received two doses of the MenACWY control vaccine.

The study at large found these results: Spike-specific TCR breadth and depth rose significantly after two AZD1222 doses compared with day 0 and with MenACWY recipients. CD4 TCRs associated with the vaccine covered the entire spike protein, and the dominant responses were in regions 160-218 and 743-854. In the small 56-69-year group, the increase in depth fell short of significance, most likely because of low power. Participants were mostly white British and included more females than males, and it was suggested by the authors that clonal diversity may have been underestimated. Epitopes outside the regions mutated in the B.1.351 and B.1.1.7 variants were reportedly recognized by nearly half of the unique spike-specific TCRs. No day 14 peak-response samples were available, so repertoires were characterized only after the peak T cell response. Conclusions about previously exposed vaccinees are limited because only six or seven AZD1222 recipients were SARS-CoV-2 seropositive at baseline.

About this clone itself: Its antigen is currently not known. No per-base quality is available; no much larger clone lies one base away.

The CDR3 regions of human TCRbeta chains were analyzed by immunosequencing. Under the source paper's analysis protocol: Repertoire TCRs were matched against a reference library of SARS-CoV-2-specific TCRs generated with the MIRA antigen-specificity platform. Breadth was defined as the fraction of unique TCRs that were SARS-CoV-2-associated, and depth was defined as the fraction of total T cells that were SARS-CoV-2-associated. Each spike-specific TCR was assigned to its reactive spike region and to a CD4 or CD8 class using the MIRA data. Log10-transformed breadth and depth values were compared by one-way ANOVA with Sidak's multiple comparisons tests. Here the immuneACCESS table is served through TCRdb, limited to in-frame sequences with V and J called. Missing clones are a known gap in these copies; in checked studies unresolved V genes cover under half, and the rest lacks a known reason. Clone size and the V and J calls come from that table; the DNA yielded D and trimming. The sample table shows 75,000 to 100,000 clones, and around nine tenths are seen once. About an eighth of the sample rests with the top ten.

Interpreted using the paper, the time point label stands for: baseline before first vaccination. Vaccinee samples were obtained from the UK trials COV001 and COV002, which included a single-blind randomized controlled phase 2/3 trial of AZD1222 (ChAdOx1 nCoV-19) in healthy adults. For TCRbeta chain sequencing, PBMC samples from trial participants were taken at day 0 and at day 28 after the second dose. The CDR3 contains 17 residues, cysteine and phenylalanine counted. Of all the DNA, just the CDR3 is kept, 51 bases in frame from base 1. The junction carries 11 bases between V and J, which are trimmed by 1 base and 0 bases respectively. Based on the germline V gene, the CDR1 and CDR2 sequences are SGHRS and YFSETQ.

This chain joins TRBV5-1 to TRBJ2-6; the best D guess is TRBD2, with 5 bases matching. The source material was peripheral blood, sampled on day 0 of AZD1222 vaccination. This receptor was obtained from an adult in good health. The DNA is as follows: TGCGCCAGCAGCTTGCGGGGTGGGCACTCTGGGGCCAACGTCCTGACTTTC. This encodes CASSLRGGHSGANVLTF.